A single sample is the source of the 6 T cell receptor beta chains below, sequenced in a study of OX40 agonist ivuxolimab in advanced cancers. TCRdb's copy holds only in-frame clones and misses some; the assay was immunoSEQ multiplex PCR. The table shows around 25,000 clones, with 80% to 90% occurring only once. Source: CD4+ or CD8+ T cells sorted from blood, taken in a trial of the OX40 agonist ivuxolimab. The receptors derive from an adult with an advanced solid tumor such as melanoma, head and neck, liver or kidney cancer.

The V gene is TRBV19, the J gene TRBJ2-7; the D gene is possibly TRBD1 (5 bases). Deletions cut 5 bases from V and 2 bases from J, with 10 bases between. Germline V gene sequence: CDR1 LNHDA, CDR2 SQIVND (reference sequence). This CDR3 has 13 residues. Here the CDR3 reads CASSLQGTYEQYF. CDR3 nucleotide sequence: TGTGCCAGTAGTCTGCAGGGTACCTACGAGCAGTACTTC. The complete variable domain, with remaining parts taken from reference TRBV19 and TRBJ2-7, reads DGGITQSPKYLFRKEGQNVTLSCEQNLNHDAMYWYRQDPGQGLRLIYYSQIVNDFQKGDIAEGYSVSREKKESFPLTVTSAQKNPTAFYLCASSLQGTYEQYFGPGTRLTVT.

The rearrangement links TRBV10-3 to TRBJ2-2; no firm D call. Trimming shortened V by 2 bases and J by 9 bases, and 10 bases separated the two germline ends. The CDR3 sequence is 13 residues long. The germline gives CDR1 ENHRY, CDR2 SYGVKD. The CDR3 region is CAISERAGRELFF. In DNA, the CDR3 is TGTGCCATCAGTGAGAGGGCAGGCCGGGAGCTGTTTTTT.

The chain has TRBV4-1 and TRBJ2-3; possible D gene TRBD1, 6 bases. The V end lost 1 base, the J end lost 1 base, and 9 bases lay between the germline ends. The CDR3 runs 15 residues. CDR1 is MGHRA and CDR2 is YSYEKL in the germline V gene. CDR3 in amino acids: CASSQARGGTDTQYF. In nucleotides, the CDR3 is TGCGCCAGCAGCCAAGCCAGGGGAGGCACAGATACGCAGTATTTT.

This chain links TRBV2 with TRBJ2-3; 9 bases line up with TRBD1. The germline V gene has CDR1 SNHLY and CDR2 FYNNEI. The CDR3 contains 16 residues. The trim removed 0 bases at V and 5 bases at J, leaving 6 bases unmatched. For the CDR3, the DNA is TGTGCCAGCAGTGAAGCGAGGACAGGGGAAATAGATACGCAGTATTTT. Translated: CASSEARTGEIDTQYF.

The rearrangement joins TRBV7-2 to TRBJ1-2; D is ambiguous. CDR3 length: 12 residues. Trimming stripped 4 bases from V and 3 bases from J, with 6 bases between. Germline V lookup: CDR1 SGHTA, CDR2 FQGNSA. The DNA for the CDR3 is TGTGCCAGCAGCTCCCGATACTATGGCTACACCTTC. It is translated as CASSSRYYGYTF. The variable domain in full, completed from reference TRBV7-2 and TRBJ1-2, reads GAGVSQSPSNKVTEKGKDVELRCDPISGHTALYWYRQSLGQGLEFLIYFQGNSAPDKSGLPSDRFSAERTGGSVSTLTIQRTQQEDSAVYLCASSSRYYGYTFGSGTRLTVV.

CDR3 sequence: CATSRGEPSYNEQFF. DNA for the CDR3: TGTGCCACCAGCCGGGGGGAGCCCTCCTACAATGAGCAGTTCTTC. This chain uses TRBV27 with TRBJ2-1, with 7 bases identical to TRBD2. Germline CDR1 and CDR2: MNHEY and SMNVEV (reference sequence). V dropped 10 bases and J dropped 0; count of bases not matched to a gene: 9. The CDR3 contains 15 residues.